Shown below are 26 T cell receptor beta chains from a single sample sequenced in a study of cytomegalovirus exposure and HLA in healthy donors. PCR used 60 Vbeta primers and 13 Jbeta primers. Libraries were prepared by immunoSEQ multiplex PCR; TCRdb keeps only in-frame clonotypes and omits some of them. This table holds about 120,000 clones, approximately 80% found once. The specimen was PBMCs. The receptors come from a female donor in good health and CMV-seropositive.

This chain connects TRBV4-1 to TRBJ2-2, with D possibly TRBD1 on 5 matching bases. CDR3 length equals 17 residues. Germline V gives CDR1 MGHRA, CDR2 YSYEKL. With 4 bases removed from V and 4 bases from J, the gap between germline ends came to 19 bases. The CDR3 coding sequence is TGCGCCAGCAGCCTTGACCACCAGGGAACGGCCACCGGGGAGCTGTTTTTT. As protein: CASSLDHQGTATGELFF.

The chain links TRBV2 to TRBJ2-7, with 7 nucleotides matching TRBD2. The CDR3 runs 11 residues. CDR1 is SNHLY and CDR2 is FYNNEI in the germline V gene. After removal of 5 bases from V and 7 bases from J, the junction contained 2 bases not matched to a gene. The CDR3 loop is CASSQGGEQYF. For the CDR3, the DNA is TGTGCCAGCAGTCAGGGAGGGGAGCAGTACTTC. Looking up the rest from reference TRBV2 and TRBJ2-7 gives the full variable domain: EPEVTQTPSHQVTQMGQEVILRCVPISNHLYFYWYRQILGQKVEFLVSFYNNEISEKSEIFDDQFSVERPDGSNFTLKIRSTKLEDSAMYFCASSQGGEQYFGPGTRLTVT.

The chain employs TRBV27 and TRBJ2-7; D may be TRBD2 (5 bases). This CDR3 has 15 residues. Between the trimmed V and J ends, which lost 4 bases and 5 bases, there was a span of 18 bases. CDR1 MNHEY and CDR2 SMNVEV come from the germline V gene (reference sequence). CDR3 nucleotides: TGTGCCAGCAGTTCCCGTTCAGGCCTACTAGACGAGCAGTACTTC. It is translated as CASSSRSGLLDEQYF.

The chain joins TRBV20-1 to TRBJ2-7; D unclear. Per the germline V gene, CDR1 is DFQATT and CDR2 is SNEGSKA (reference sequence). This CDR3 is built from 11 residues. The V and J ends lost 5 bases and 5 bases respectively, with 10 bases between them. The CDR3 protein is CSAAGNDEQYF. The CDR3 bases are TGCAGTGCTGCAGGTAACGACGAGCAGTACTTC.

The chain uses TRBV6-6 and TRBJ1-5, with 8 bases matching TRBD1. Germline V gene lookup returns CDR1 MNHNY and CDR2 SVGAGI (reference sequence). V was pared by 5 bases and J by 9 bases, with 9 bases of the junction left unmatched. The CDR3 contains 14 residues. The CDR3 is CASSLQGAQGPQHF. For the CDR3, the DNA is TGTGCCAGCAGTCTTCAGGGGGCCCAAGGGCCCCAGCATTTT.

V usage is TRBV4-2 and J usage is TRBJ1-1; no firm D call. The CDR3 loop spans 14 amino acids. Germline V gene data show CDR1 as LGHNA and CDR2 as YNFKEQ. Trimming took off 0 bases at V and 8 bases at J, with 13 bases between the two ends. CDR3 loop: CASSQDGPAPEAFF. DNA for the CDR3: TGTGCCAGCAGCCAAGATGGGCCGGCTCCCGAAGCTTTCTTT.

The chain couples TRBV7-5 to TRBJ2-2; TRBD1, the D gene given by the table, was not confirmed from the DNA. TRBV7-5 is flagged as a pseudogene. The CDR3 totals 13 residues. Here the CDR3 DNA reads TGTGCCACCGACAGGGGCAGGGACGGGGAGCTGTTTTTT. It translates to CATDRGRDGELFF.

The V call is TRBV6-5, the J call TRBJ1-2; 12 nucleotides align to TRBD1. After removal of 0 bases from V and 2 bases from J, the junction contained 1 base not matched to a gene. This CDR3 contains 16 residues. CDR1 is MNHEY and CDR2 is SVGAGI in the germline V gene. The CDR3 reads CASSYSGTGGNYGYTF. CDR3 in DNA: TGTGCCAGCAGTTACTCCGGGACAGGGGGCAACTATGGCTACACCTTC.

This sequence joins TRBV5-1 and TRBJ1-2, with 7 positions matching TRBD1. The length of the CDR3 is 12 residues. V trimming: 3 bases; J trimming: 7 bases; junction bases outside the gene matches: 3. Germline V gene sequence: CDR1 SGHRS, CDR2 YFSETQ. The CDR3 DNA reads as TGCGCCAGCAGCTCAGGGGGTACTGGCTACACCTTC. This sequence encodes CASSSGGTGYTF.

The chain employs TRBV20-1 and TRBJ2-1; tentatively, D is TRBD2 (5 bases). Germline CDR1 reads DFQATT; CDR2 reads SNEGSKA (reference sequence). The CDR3 is made up of 11 amino acids. Trimming removed 7 bases at V and 10 bases at J, with 14 bases between. CDR3 nucleotides: TGCAGTGTGTGGACTGGTAGCGAGCAGTTCTTC. It yields the protein CSVWTGSEQFF.

V is TRBV5-1 and J is TRBJ2-7; tentative D call: TRBD1 (6 bases). The CDR3 is 17 residues long. Germline CDR1 and CDR2: SGHRS and YFSETQ. Between the trimmed V and J ends, which lost 1 base and 4 bases, there was a span of 21 bases. CDR3 protein: CASSLSFQGHSPYEQYF. The DNA for the CDR3 is TGCGCCAGCAGCTTGTCCTTTCAGGGACACTCCCCATACGAGCAGTACTTC. The whole variable domain, remainder taken from reference TRBV5-1 and TRBJ2-7, is KAGVTQTPRYLIKTRGQQVTLSCSPISGHRSVSWYQQTPGQGLQFLFEYFSETQRNKGNFPGRFSGRQFSNSRSEMNVSTLELGDSALYLCASSLSFQGHSPYEQYFGPGTRLTVT.

A remark on this clone: The sample carries other DNA sequences with the same CDR3. The J gene is TRBJ2-7, the V gene TRBV5-1, with TRBD2 matching over 11 bases. Trimming cost V 0 bases and J 1 base; bases outside gene matches: 0. CDR1 and CDR2 (germline): SGHRS, YFSETQ. This CDR3 contains 15 residues. The CDR3 sequence is CASSLGTSGSYEQYF. The CDR3, as DNA: TGCGCCAGCAGCTTGGGGACTAGCGGGTCCTACGAGCAGTACTTC.

The chain has TRBV18 and TRBJ1-3, with TRBD1 as a possible D gene (6 bases). The V gene lost 0 bases and the J gene lost 0 bases, with 9 bases spanning the gap. The CDR3 consists of 16 residues. The V gene's germline CDR1 is KGHSH and CDR2 LQKENI. Here the CDR3 DNA reads TGTGCCAGCTCACCACCGGGACAAAGCTCTGGAAACACCATATATTTT. Its translation is CASSPPGQSSGNTIYF.

V is TRBV5-4 and J is TRBJ2-5; 9 bases agree with TRBD2. Per the germline V gene, CDR1 is SGHNT and CDR2 is YYREEE (reference sequence). The CDR3 loop spans 16 amino acids. V lost 3 bases and J lost 4; bases outside the gene matches: 10. CDR3 amino acids: CASSSRLAVGGETQYF. CDR3 DNA: TGTGCCAGCAGCTCACGACTAGCGGTGGGGGGAGAGACCCAGTACTTC.

This chain joins TRBV7-2 and TRBJ1-2; D call uncertain. CDR1 SGHTA and CDR2 FQGNSA come from the germline V gene. Trimming stripped 4 bases from V and 8 bases from J, with 11 bases between. This CDR3 comprises 12 residues. DNA of the CDR3: TGTGCCAGCAGCTATCGGACTCGGGGCTACACCTTC. Its protein product is CASSYRTRGYTF.

This clone appeared a few times. The chain joins TRBV5-4 to TRBJ1-2; D might be TRBD1 (6 bases). This CDR3 spans 13 amino acids. Germline V lookup: CDR1 SGHNT, CDR2 YYREEE (reference sequence). The V end lost 4 bases, the J end lost 2 bases, and 9 bases lay between the germline ends. This CDR3 is CASSTDRNYGYTF. The CDR3 DNA reads TGTGCCAGCAGCACGGACAGAAACTATGGCTACACCTTC.

The chain couples TRBV30 to TRBJ1-2, with 8 nucleotides matching TRBD1. Germline loops: CDR1 GTSNPN, CDR2 SVGIG (reference sequence). CDR3 length equals 12 residues. Losses at the gene ends were 4 bases for V and 8 bases for J; bases not matched to a gene: 6. CDR3 in amino acids: CAWTGGKNGYTF. The CDR3 DNA is TGTGCCTGGACAGGGGGCAAGAACGGCTACACCTTC.

This clone was found once. The genes are TRBV7-3 and TRBJ1-1, with a weak D call TRBD1 (6 bases). From germline, CDR1 is SGHTA and CDR2 FQGTGA. CDR3 length equals 16 residues. Trimming left V 4 bases short and J 4 bases short, with 19 bases between. The CDR3 DNA follows: TGTGCCAGCAGCTCCCAAGCCTACAGGGCCGGCACTGAAGCTTTCTTT. Translating gives CASSSQAYRAGTEAFF.

The V gene is TRBV2, the J gene TRBJ2-3; D unclear. CDR1 and CDR2 (germline): SNHLY, FYNNEI. This CDR3 contains 17 residues. V was clipped by 1 base and J by 2 bases, with 16 bases between them. The CDR3 sequence: CASSEERLQLPTDTQYF. DNA for the CDR3: TGTGCCAGCAGTGAAGAACGTCTTCAACTCCCCACAGATACGCAGTATTTT.

The chain couples TRBV5-1 to TRBJ2-1; D might be TRBD2 (5 bases). The ends were cut back, 2 bases at V and 6 bases at J, with 12 bases in the middle. The CDR3 loop spans 14 amino acids. CDR1 SGHRS and CDR2 YFSETQ come from the germline V gene. The CDR3 protein is CASSFGVIINEQFF. The CDR3 nucleotides are TGCGCCAGCAGCTTCGGGGTAATTATCAATGAGCAGTTCTTC.

The V and J genes are TRBV30 and TRBJ1-5; the match to TRBD1 covers 8 bases. The trim removed 2 bases at V and 7 bases at J, leaving 7 bases unmatched. This CDR3 is 14 amino acids long. CDR1 is GTSNPN and CDR2 is SVGIG in the germline V gene (reference sequence). The CDR3 loop reads CAWSNPTGVQPQHF. The CDR3 DNA reads as TGTGCCTGGAGTAACCCGACAGGGGTCCAGCCCCAGCATTTT.

The chain couples TRBV5-1 to TRBJ2-5; 8 bases match TRBD1. The DNA end is a closer match to TRBJ2-7, so the J assignment may be wrong. CDR1 is SGHRS, CDR2 YFSETQ, per germline. This CDR3 has 14 residues. The CDR3, as DNA: TGCGCCAGCAGCTGGACAGGGATCTCCTACGAGCAGTACTTC. Translating it yields CASSWTGISYEQYF.

V usage is TRBV29-1 and J usage is TRBJ1-1, with 11 bases lining up with TRBD1. The CDR3 is made up of 14 amino acids. J was trimmed by 4 bases and V by 7 bases; bases with no gene match: 8. Per germline, CDR1 SQVTM and CDR2 ANQGSEA. CDR3 DNA sequence: TGCAGCGCCCCCGGACAGGGGGCTGGCACTGAAGCTTTCTTT. Translating gives CSAPGQGAGTEAFF.

The chain employs TRBV7-9 and TRBJ2-2; D is uncertain. CDR3 size: 15 residues. In germline, CDR1 is SEHNR, CDR2 FQNEAQ (reference sequence). Trimming took 5 bases from V and 5 from J, leaving 15 bases between them. For the CDR3, the DNA is TGTGCCAGCAGCCCTACAGAGTTCCTGACCGGGGAGCTGTTTTTT. Its protein product is CASSPTEFLTGELFF.

The sample holds one count of this clone. The rearrangement links TRBV7-9 to TRBJ2-3; 11 positions match TRBD2. V was pared by 5 bases and J by 6 bases, with 4 bases of the junction left unmatched. This CDR3 is built from 14 residues. Germline assignment: CDR1 SEHNR and CDR2 FQNEAQ (reference sequence). CDR3 sequence (DNA): TGTGCCAGCAGCAAACTAGCGGGGGTGGATACGCAGTATTTT. As protein: CASSKLAGVDTQYF.

The V gene is TRBV15, the J gene TRBJ1-2; D is undetermined. V was shortened by 5 bases and J by 8 bases, with 9 bases between the two germline ends. The germline V gene has CDR1 LNHNV and CDR2 YYDKDF (reference sequence). The CDR3 consists of 11 residues. CDR3 sequence (DNA): TGTGCCACCAGCGCCAACCGGGGCTACACCTTC. Its translation is CATSANRGYTF. Full variable domain (missing parts from reference TRBV15 and TRBJ1-2): DAMVIQNPRYQVTQFGKPVTLSCSQTLNHNVMYWYQQKSSQAPKLLFHYYDKDFNNEADTPDNFQSRRPNTSFCFLDIRSPGLGDTAMYLCATSANRGYTFGSGTRLTVV.